This is a list of T cell receptor beta chains from one sample in a study of T cell responses to AZD1222 COVID-19 vaccine. Clones were read by immunoSEQ multiplex PCR, and TCRdb kept only the in-frame ones, dropping some. In the table there are around 130,000 clones, 93% of which are singletons. The sequencing used peripheral blood, collected on day 0 of AZD1222 vaccination. The receptors derive from an adult in good health. CDR3s include the opening cysteine and the closing phenylalanine or tryptophan. Fields, in order: J gene, D gene, V gene, clone size, CDR3 length, CDR3 protein, CDR3 DNA. D genes are given only for firm matches. Not every row has a clone size; where given, it reads once, few, many or a size class.

>TRBJ2-1|TRBD2|TRBV19|.|14
CASREREPYNEQFF
TGTGCCAGTAGAGAGCGGGAGCCCTACAATGAGCAGTTCTTC
>TRBJ2-1|.|TRBV5-1|few|15
CASSLEAERGNEQFF
TGCGCCAGCAGCTTGGAAGCGGAGAGAGGCAATGAGCAGTTCTTC
>TRBJ1-1|.|TRBV19|.|15
CASTTAGSTNTEAFF
TGTGCCAGTACTACAGCAGGGTCGACGAACACTGAAGCTTTCTTT
>TRBJ1-6|TRBD1|TRBV5-1|.|14
CASSAGTDNSPLHF
TGCGCCAGCAGCGCCGGGACAGATAATTCACCCCTCCACTTT
>TRBJ1-5|.|TRBV4-2|few|14
CASSQEISNQPQHF
TGTGCCAGCAGCCAAGAGATTAGCAATCAGCCCCAGCATTTT
>TRBJ1-6|.|TRBV6-1|.|14
CASSEGVGNSPLHF
TGTGCCAGCAGTGAAGGGGTAGGGAATTCACCCCTCCACTTT
>TRBJ1-3|.|TRBV25-1|.|13
CASSEYGRDTIYF
TGTGCCAGCAGTGAATACGGTCGGGACACCATATATTTT
>TRBJ2-2|.|TRBV11-2|.|16
CASSSARRENTGELFF
TGTGCCAGCAGCTCCGCTCGGCGGGAGAACACCGGGGAGCTGTTTTTT
>TRBJ1-3|TRBD1|TRBV30|.|14
CAWGRGLPGNTIYF
TGTGCCTGGGGAAGGGGGCTCCCTGGAAACACCATATATTTT
>TRBJ1-6|.|TRBV6-5|once|13
CASKPPSGSPLHF
TGTGCCAGCAAACCGCCGTCGGGTTCACCCCTCCACTTT
>TRBJ2-5|TRBD1|TRBV18|.|14
CASSPRTGQETQYF
TGTGCCAGCTCACCTCGGACAGGGCAAGAGACCCAGTACTTC
>TRBJ1-5|.|TRBV27|.|15
CASSLGGGSNQPQHF
TGTGCCAGCAGTTTAGGTGGGGGGAGCAATCAGCCCCAGCATTTT
>TRBJ1-4|.|TRBV30|.|13
CAWSSTAVEKLFF
TGTGCCTGGAGTTCGACAGCTGTTGAAAAACTGTTTTTT